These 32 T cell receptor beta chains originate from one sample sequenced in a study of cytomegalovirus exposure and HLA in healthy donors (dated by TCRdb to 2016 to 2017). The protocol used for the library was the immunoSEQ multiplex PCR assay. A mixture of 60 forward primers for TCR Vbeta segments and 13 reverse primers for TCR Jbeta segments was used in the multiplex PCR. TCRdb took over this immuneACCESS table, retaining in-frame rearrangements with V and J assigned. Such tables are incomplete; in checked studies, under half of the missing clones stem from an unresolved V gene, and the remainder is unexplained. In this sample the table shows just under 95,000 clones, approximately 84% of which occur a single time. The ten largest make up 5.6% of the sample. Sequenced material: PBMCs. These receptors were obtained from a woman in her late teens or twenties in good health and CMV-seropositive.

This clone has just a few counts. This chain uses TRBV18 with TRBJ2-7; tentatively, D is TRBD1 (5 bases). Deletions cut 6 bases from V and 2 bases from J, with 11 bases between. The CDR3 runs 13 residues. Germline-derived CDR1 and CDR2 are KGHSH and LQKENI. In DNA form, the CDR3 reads TGTGCCAGCTCGGAAGGGGTTACCTACGAGCAGTACTTC. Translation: CASSEGVTYEQYF. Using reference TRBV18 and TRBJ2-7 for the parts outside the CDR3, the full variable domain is NAGVMQNPRHLVRRRGQEARLRCSPMKGHSHVYWYRQLPEEGLKFMVYLQKENIIDESGMPKERFSAEFPKEGPSILRIQQVVRGDSAAYFCASSEGVTYEQYFGPGTRLTVT.

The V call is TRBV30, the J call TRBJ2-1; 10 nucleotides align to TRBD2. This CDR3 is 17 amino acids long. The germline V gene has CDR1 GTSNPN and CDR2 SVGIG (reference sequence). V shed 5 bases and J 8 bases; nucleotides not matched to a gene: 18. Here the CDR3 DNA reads TGTGCCTGGGCCGGGACTAGCGTATTCCGTTCAGTATATGAGCAGTTCTTC. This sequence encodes CAWAGTSVFRSVYEQFF.

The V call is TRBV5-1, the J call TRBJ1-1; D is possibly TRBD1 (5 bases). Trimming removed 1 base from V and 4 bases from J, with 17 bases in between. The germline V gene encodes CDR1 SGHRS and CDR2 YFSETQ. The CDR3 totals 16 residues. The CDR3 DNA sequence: TGCGCCAGCAGCTTGACAGCAGGGTTACCGGTCACTGAAGCTTTCTTT. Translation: CASSLTAGLPVTEAFF.

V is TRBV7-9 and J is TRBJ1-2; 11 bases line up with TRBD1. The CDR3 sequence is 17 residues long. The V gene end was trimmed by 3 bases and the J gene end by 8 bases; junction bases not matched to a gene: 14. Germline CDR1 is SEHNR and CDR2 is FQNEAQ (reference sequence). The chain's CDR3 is CASSFGGEGQGAQGYTF. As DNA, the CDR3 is TGTGCCAGCAGCTTTGGGGGAGAAGGACAGGGGGCGCAGGGCTACACCTTC.

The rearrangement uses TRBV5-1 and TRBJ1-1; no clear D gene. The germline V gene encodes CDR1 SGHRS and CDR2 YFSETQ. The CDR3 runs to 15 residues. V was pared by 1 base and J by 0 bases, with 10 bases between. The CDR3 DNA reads TGCGCCAGCAGCTTGTTCGCGGCCATGAACACTGAAGCTTTCTTT. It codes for CASSLFAAMNTEAFF.

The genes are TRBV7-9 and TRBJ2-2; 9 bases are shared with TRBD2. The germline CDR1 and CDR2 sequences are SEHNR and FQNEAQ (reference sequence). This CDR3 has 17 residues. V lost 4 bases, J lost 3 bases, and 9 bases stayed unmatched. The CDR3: CASSCISGGAYTGELFF. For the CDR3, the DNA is TGTGCCAGCAGCTGTATTAGCGGGGGAGCTTACACCGGGGAGCTGTTTTTT.

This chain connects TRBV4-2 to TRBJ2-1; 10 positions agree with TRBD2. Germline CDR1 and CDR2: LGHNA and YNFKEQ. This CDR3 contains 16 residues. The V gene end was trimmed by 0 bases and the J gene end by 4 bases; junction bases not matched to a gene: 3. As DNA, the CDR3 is TGTGCCAGCAGCCAAGACTGGACTAGCGGATACAATGAGCAGTTCTTC. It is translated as CASSQDWTSGYNEQFF.

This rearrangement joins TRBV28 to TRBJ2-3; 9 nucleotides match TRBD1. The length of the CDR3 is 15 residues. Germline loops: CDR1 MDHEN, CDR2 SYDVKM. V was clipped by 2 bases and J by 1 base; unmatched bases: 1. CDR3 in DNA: TGTGCCAGCAGTTTAAGGACAGGGGGCACAGATACGCAGTATTTT. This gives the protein CASSLRTGGTDTQYF.

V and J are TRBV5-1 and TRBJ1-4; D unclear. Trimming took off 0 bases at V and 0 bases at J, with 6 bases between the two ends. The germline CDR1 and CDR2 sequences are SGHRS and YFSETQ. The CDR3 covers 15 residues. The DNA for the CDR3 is TGCGCCAGCAGCTTGGGTCTAGCAACTAATGAAAAACTGTTTTTT. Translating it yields CASSLGLATNEKLFF.

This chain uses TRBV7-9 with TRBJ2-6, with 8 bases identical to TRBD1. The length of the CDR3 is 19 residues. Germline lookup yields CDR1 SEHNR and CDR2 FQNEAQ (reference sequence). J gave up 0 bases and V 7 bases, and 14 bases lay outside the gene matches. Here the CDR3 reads CASTPRDRQPYSGANVLTF. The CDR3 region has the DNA TGTGCCAGCACCCCACGGGACAGGCAACCATACTCTGGGGCCAACGTCCTGACTTTC.

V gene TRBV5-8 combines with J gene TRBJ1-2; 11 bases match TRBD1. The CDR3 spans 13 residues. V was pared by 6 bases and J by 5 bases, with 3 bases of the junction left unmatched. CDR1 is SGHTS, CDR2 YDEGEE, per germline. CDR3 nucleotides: TGTGCCAGCACCCGGGACAGGGGGTATGGCTACACCTTC. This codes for CASTRDRGYGYTF.

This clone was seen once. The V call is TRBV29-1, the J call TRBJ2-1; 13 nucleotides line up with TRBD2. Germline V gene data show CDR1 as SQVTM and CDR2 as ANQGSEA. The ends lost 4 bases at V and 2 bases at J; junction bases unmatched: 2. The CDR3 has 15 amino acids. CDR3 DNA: TGCAGCGTTGCGACTAGCGGGGGGACCTACAATGAGCAGTTCTTC. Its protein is CSVATSGGTYNEQFF.

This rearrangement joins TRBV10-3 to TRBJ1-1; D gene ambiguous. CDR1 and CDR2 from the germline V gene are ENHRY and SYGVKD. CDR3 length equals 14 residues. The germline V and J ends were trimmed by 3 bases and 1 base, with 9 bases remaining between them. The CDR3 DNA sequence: TGTGCCATCAGTGATCAGGCGGGGAACACTGAAGCTTTCTTT. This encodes CAISDQAGNTEAFF.

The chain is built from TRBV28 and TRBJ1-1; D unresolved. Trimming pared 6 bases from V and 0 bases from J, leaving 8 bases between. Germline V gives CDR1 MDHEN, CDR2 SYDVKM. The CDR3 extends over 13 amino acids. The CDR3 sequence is CASSIQLNTEAFF. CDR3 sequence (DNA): TGTGCCAGCAGCATACAGCTGAACACTGAAGCTTTCTTT.

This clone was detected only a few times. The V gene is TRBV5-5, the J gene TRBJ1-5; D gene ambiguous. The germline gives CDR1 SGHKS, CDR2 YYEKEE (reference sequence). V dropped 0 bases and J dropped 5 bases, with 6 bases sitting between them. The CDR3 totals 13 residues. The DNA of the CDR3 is TGTGCCAGCAGCTTGGGCAGTGATCAGCCCCAGCATTTT. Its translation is CASSLGSDQPQHF.

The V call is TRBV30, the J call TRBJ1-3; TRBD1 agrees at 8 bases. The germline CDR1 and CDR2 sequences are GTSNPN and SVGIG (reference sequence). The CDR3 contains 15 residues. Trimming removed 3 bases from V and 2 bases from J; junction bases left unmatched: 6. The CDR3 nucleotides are TGTGCCTGGAGCCCCGGGACAGGTCCTGGAAACACCATATATTTT. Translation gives CAWSPGTGPGNTIYF. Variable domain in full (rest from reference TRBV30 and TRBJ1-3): SQTIHQWPATLVQPVGSPLSLECTVEGTSNPNLYWYRQAAGRGLQLLFYSVGIGQISSEVPQNLSASRPQDRQFILSSKKLLLSDSGFYLCAWSPGTGPGNTIYFGEGSWLTVV.

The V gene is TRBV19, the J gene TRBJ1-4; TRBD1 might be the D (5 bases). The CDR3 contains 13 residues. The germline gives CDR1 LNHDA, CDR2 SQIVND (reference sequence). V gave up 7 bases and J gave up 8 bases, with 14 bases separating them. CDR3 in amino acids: CASNGRATEKLFF. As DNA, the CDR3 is TGTGCCAGTAACGGCAGGGCAACGGAAAAACTGTTTTTT.

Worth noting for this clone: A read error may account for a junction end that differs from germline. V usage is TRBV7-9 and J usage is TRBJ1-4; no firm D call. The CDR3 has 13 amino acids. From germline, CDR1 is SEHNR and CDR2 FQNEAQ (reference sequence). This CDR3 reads CSSEGRRYEKLFF. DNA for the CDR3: TGTTCCAGCGAGGGCAGGCGGTATGAAAAACTGTTTTTT. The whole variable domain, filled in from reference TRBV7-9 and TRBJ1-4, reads DTGVSQNPRHKITKRGQNVTFRCDPISEHNRLYWYRQTLGQGPEFLTYFQNEAQLEKSRLLSDRFSAERPKGSFSTLEIQRTEQGDSAMYLCSSEGRRYEKLFFGSGTQLSVL.

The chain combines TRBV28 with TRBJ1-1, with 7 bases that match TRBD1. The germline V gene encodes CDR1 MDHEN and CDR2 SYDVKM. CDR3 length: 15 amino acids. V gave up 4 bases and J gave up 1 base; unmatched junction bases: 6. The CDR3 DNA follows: TGTGCCAGCAGTTCCACGGACAGGCCGAACACTGAAGCTTTCTTT. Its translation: CASSSTDRPNTEAFF.

The CDR3 here is CASSLKNRGQGGKLFF. The CDR3 coding sequence is TGTGCCAGCAGCCTTAAAAACAGGGGGCAAGGGGGAAAACTGTTTTTT. This chain uses TRBV7-9 with TRBJ1-4; TRBD1 matches at 9 bases. Germline lookup yields CDR1 SEHNR and CDR2 FQNEAQ (reference sequence). The CDR3 is made up of 16 amino acids. The J segment lost 10 bases and the V segment lost 5 bases, leaving 14 bases of the junction unmatched.

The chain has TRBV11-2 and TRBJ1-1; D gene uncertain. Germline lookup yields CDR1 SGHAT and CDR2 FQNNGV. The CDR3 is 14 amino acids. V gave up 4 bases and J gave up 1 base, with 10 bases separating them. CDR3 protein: CASSSVRENTEAFF. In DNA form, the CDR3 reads TGTGCCAGCAGCTCAGTTCGGGAGAACACTGAAGCTTTCTTT.

The CDR3 sequence is CATTATNTEAFF. The CDR3 nucleotides read TGTGCCACCACAGCCACGAACACTGAAGCTTTCTTT. The V gene is TRBV25-1, the J gene TRBJ1-1; D gene unclear. The CDR3 is 12 amino acids. V was clipped by 10 bases and J by 1 base, with 10 bases between them. Germline V lookup: CDR1 MGHDK, CDR2 SYGVNS.

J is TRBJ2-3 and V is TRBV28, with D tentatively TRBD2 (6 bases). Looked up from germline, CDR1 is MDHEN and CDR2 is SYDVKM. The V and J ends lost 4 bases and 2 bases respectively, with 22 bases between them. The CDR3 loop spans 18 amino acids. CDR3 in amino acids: CASSSRKISGGATDTQYF. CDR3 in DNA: TGTGCCAGCAGTTCCCGCAAGATTAGCGGAGGCGCCACAGATACGCAGTATTTT. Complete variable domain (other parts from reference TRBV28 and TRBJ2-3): DVKVTQSSRYLVKRTGEKVFLECVQDMDHENMFWYRQDPGLGLRLIYFSYDVKMKEKGDIPEGYSVSREKKERFSLILESASTNQTSMYLCASSSRKISGGATDTQYFGPGTRLTVL.

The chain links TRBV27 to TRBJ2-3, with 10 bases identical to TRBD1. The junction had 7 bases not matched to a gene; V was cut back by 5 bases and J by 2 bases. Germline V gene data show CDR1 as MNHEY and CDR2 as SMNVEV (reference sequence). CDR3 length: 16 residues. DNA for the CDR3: TGTGCCAGCAGTCCCGGGACAGGGGACTACACAGATACGCAGTATTTT. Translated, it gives CASSPGTGDYTDTQYF.

The CDR3 loop is CASSWGLASTDTQYF. CDR3 DNA sequence: TGTGCCAGCAGTTGGGGACTGGCTAGCACAGATACGCAGTATTTT. The chain is built from TRBV27 and TRBJ2-3; the D gene is possibly TRBD2 (6 bases). With 4 bases removed from V and 0 bases from J, the gap between germline ends came to 11 bases. This CDR3 has 15 residues. The germline V gene has CDR1 MNHEY and CDR2 SMNVEV (reference sequence).

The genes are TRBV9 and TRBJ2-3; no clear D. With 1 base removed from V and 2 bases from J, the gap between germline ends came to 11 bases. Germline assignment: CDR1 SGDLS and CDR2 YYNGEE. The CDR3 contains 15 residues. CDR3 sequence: CASSVLPSDTDTQYF. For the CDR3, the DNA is TGTGCCAGCAGCGTATTACCCAGTGACACAGATACGCAGTATTTT.

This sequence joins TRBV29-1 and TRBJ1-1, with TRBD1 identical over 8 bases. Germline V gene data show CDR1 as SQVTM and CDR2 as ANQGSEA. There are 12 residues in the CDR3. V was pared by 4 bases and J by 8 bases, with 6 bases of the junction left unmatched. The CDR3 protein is CSVGPTGAEAFF. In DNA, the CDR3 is TGCAGCGTTGGGCCGACAGGGGCCGAAGCTTTCTTT.

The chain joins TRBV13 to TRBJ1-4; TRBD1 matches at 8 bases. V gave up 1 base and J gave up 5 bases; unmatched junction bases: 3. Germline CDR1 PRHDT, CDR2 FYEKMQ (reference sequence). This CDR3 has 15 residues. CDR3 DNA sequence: TGTGCCAGCAGCTTAGAGGGGACAGGCAATGAAAAACTGTTTTTT. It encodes CASSLEGTGNEKLFF.

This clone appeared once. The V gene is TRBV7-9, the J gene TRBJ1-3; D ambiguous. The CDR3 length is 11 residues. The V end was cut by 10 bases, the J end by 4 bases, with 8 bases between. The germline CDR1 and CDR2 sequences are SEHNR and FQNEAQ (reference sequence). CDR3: CATQSGNTIYF. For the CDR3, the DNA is TGTGCCACACAATCGGGAAACACCATATATTTT.

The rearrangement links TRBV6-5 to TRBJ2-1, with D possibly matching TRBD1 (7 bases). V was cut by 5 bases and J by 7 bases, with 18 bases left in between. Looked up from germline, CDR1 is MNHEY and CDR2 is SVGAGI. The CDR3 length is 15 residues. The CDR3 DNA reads TGTGCCAGCAGTGGTCGGGACAGAGGACTAAATGAGCAGTTCTTC. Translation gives CASSGRDRGLNEQFF.

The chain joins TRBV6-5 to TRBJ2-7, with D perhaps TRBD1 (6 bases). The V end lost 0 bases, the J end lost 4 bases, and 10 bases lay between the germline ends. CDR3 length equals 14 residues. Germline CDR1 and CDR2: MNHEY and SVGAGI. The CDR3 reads CASSYSTGEYEQYF. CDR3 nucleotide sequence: TGTGCCAGCAGTTACTCGACAGGAGAATACGAGCAGTACTTC.

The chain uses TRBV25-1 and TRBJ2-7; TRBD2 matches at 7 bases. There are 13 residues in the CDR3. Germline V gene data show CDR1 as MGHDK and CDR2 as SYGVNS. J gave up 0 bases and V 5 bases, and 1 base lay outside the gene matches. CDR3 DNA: TGTGCCAGCAGTCGGGACTACTCCTACGAGCAGTACTTC. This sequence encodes CASSRDYSYEQYF.